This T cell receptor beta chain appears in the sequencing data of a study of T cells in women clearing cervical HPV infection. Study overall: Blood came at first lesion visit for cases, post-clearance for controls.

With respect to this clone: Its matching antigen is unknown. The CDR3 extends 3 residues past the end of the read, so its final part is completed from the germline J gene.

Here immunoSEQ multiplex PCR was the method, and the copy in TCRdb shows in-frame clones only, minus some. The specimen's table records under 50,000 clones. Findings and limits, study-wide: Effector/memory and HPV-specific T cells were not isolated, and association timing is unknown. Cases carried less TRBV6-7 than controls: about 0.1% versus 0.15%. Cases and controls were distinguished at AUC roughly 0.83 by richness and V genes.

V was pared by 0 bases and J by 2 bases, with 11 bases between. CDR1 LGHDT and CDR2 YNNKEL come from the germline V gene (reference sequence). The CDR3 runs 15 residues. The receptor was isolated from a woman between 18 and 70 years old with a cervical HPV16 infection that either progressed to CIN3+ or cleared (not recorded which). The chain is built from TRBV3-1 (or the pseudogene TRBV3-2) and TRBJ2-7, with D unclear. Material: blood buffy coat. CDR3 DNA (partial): TGTGCCAGCAGCCAAGATCACAGACGGACCTACGAG. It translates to CASSQDHRRTYE. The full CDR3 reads CASSQDHRRTYEQYF.